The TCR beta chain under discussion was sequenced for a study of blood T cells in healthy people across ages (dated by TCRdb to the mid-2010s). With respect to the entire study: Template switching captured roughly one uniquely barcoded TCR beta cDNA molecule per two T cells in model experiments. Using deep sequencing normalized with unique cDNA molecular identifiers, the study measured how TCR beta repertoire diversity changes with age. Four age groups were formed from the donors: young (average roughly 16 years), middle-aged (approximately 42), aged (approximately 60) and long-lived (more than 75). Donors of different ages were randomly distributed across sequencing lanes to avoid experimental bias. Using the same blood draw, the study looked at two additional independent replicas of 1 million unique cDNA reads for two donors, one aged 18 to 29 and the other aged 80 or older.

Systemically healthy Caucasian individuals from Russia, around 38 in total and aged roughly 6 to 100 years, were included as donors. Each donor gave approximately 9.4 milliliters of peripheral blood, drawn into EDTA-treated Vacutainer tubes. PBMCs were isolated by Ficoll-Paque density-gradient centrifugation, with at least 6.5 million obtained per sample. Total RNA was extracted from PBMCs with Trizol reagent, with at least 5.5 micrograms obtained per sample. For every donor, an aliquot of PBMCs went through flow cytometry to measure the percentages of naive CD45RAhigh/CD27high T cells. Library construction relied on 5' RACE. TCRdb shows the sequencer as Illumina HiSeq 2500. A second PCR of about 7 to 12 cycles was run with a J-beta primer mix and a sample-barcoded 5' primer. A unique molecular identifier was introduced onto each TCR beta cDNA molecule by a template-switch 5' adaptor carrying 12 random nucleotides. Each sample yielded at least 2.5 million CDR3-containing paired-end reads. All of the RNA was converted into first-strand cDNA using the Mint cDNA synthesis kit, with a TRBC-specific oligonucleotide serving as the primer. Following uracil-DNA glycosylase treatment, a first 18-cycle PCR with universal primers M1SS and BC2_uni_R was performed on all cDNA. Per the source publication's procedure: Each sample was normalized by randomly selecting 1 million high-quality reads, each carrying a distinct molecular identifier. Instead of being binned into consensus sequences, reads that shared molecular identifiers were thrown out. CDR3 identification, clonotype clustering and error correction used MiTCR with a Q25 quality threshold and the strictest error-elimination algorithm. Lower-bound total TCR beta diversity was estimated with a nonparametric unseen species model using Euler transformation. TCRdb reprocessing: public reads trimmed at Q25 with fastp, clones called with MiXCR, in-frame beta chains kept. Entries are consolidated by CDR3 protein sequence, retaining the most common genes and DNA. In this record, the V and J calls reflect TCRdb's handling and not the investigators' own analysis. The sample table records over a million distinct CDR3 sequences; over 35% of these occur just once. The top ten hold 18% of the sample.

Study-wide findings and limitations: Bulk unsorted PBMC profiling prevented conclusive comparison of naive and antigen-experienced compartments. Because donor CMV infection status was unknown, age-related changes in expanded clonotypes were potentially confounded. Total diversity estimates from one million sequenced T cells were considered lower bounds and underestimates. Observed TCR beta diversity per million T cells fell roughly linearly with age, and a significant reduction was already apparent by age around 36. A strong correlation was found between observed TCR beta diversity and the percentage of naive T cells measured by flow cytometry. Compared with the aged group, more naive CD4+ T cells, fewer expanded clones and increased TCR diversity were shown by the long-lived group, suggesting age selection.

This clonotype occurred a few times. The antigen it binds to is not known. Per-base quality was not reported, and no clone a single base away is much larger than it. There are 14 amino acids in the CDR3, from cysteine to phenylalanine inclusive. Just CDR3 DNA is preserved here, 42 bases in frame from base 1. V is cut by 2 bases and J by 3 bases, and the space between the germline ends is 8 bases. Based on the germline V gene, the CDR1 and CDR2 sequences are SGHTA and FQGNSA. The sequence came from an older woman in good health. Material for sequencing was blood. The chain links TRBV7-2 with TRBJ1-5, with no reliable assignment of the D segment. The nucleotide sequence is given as TGTGCCAGCAGCTTATCACGGACCAATCAGCCCCAGCATTTT. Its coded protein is CASSLSRTNQPQHF.